The clone carrying this TCR beta chain was seen once. What it binds is unknown. The PCR was carried out with 60 Vbeta primers and 13 Jbeta primers. Clones were sequenced by immunoSEQ multiplex PCR, and TCRdb holds only the in-frame ones, with some missing. This sample yields roughly 54,000 clones, of which 70% to 85% are seen a single time; around 3% belongs to the top ten. The data belong to a study of cytomegalovirus exposure and HLA in healthy donors. Regarding the study as a whole: The study flagged some 180 TCR beta chains as cytomegalovirus-associated. Equally common other TCR beta chains were less clonally expanded than HLA-associated ones, a later analysis found.

Healthy individuals who donated bone marrow served as the donors. J was trimmed by 4 bases and V by 4 bases; bases with no gene match: 5. The CDR3 contains 13 residues. Germline CDR1 reads SGHDT; CDR2 reads YYEEEE. This receptor was identified in a man aged 50-59 years in good health and CMV-seronegative. V is TRBV5-6 and J is TRBJ2-7, with 7 bases aligning to TRBD1. Sequenced input: PBMCs. CDR3 loop: CASSGTDLYEQYF. CDR3 DNA: TGTGCCAGCAGCGGGACAGACCTATACGAGCAGTACTTC.